The next 5 T cell receptor beta chains were all read from a single sample in a study of control samples from healthy donors and cancer patients. Clones were read by immunoSEQ multiplex PCR, and TCRdb kept only the in-frame ones, dropping some. The sample has some 160,000 clones, about 90% seen once. Sequences were obtained from blood. These receptor sequences come from a woman aged 30 to 39 in good health.

The gene calls are TRBV6-2 or TRBV6-3 and TRBJ2-5; possibly TRBD2 for D (5 bases). V was cut by 4 bases and J by 4 bases, with 13 bases left in between. Germline lookup yields CDR1 MNHEY and CDR2 SVGEGT. This CDR3 has 14 amino acids. Here the CDR3 reads CASSFGVIGETQYF. The CDR3 nucleotides are TGTGCCAGCAGTTTCGGGGTAATCGGAGAGACCCAGTACTTC.

The chain couples TRBV25-1 to TRBJ1-3; unclear D gene. The germline V gene has CDR1 MGHDK and CDR2 SYGVNS. Trimming shortened V by 5 bases and J by 4 bases, and 9 bases separated the two germline ends. The CDR3 length is 13 residues. CDR3 sequence reads: CASSPAGGNTIYF. CDR3 nucleotides: TGTGCCAGCAGTCCGGCGGGCGGAAACACCATATATTTT.

The chain uses TRBV11-2 and TRBJ2-1; D unclear. The CDR3 is 13 residues long. With 5 bases removed from V and 2 bases from J, the gap between germline ends came to 7 bases. The germline gives CDR1 SGHAT, CDR2 FQNNGV. CDR3 sequence reads: CASSLTTYNEQFF. The CDR3 region has the DNA TGTGCCAGCAGCCTCACCACCTACAATGAGCAGTTCTTC. Variable domain in full (rest from reference TRBV11-2 and TRBJ2-1): EAGVAQSPRYKIIEKRQSVAFWCNPISGHATLYWYQQILGQGPKLLIQFQNNGVVDDSQLPKDRFSAERLKGVDSTLKIQPAKLEDSAVYLCASSLTTYNEQFFGPGTRLTVL.

About this clone: One base away lies a much larger clone, so this may be a sequencing read error. This sequence joins TRBV18 and TRBJ1-6; TRBD1 matches at 10 bases. Germline-derived CDR1 and CDR2 are KGHSH and LQKENI. The CDR3 loop spans 16 amino acids. The trim removed 4 bases at V and 11 bases at J, leaving 11 bases unmatched. CDR3 residues: CASSHTGTGEGPPLHF. CDR3 nucleotide sequence: TGTGCCAGCTCACACACAGGGACAGGGGAAGGTCCACCCCTCCACTTT.

This clone was seen a few times. This chain joins TRBV27 and TRBJ1-1; no clear D gene. Per the germline V gene, CDR1 is MNHEY and CDR2 is SMNVEV (reference sequence). The V gene lost 1 base and the J gene lost 1 base, with 10 bases spanning the gap. This CDR3 is built from 15 residues. This CDR3 reads CASSLFPTPNTEAFF. CDR3 DNA sequence: TGTGCCAGCAGTTTATTCCCCACCCCGAACACTGAAGCTTTCTTT.